Following are 20 T cell receptor beta chains from one sample sequenced in a study of T cells in Graves' hyperthyroidism and ophthalmopathy. RNA transcripts yielded amplified TCR beta CDR3 regions. First-round RT-PCR targeting the TCR CDR3 was performed with the HTBI primer set. TCRdb called the multiplex PCR reads again in MiXCR, with one record for every CDR3 protein. In the table there are some 350,000 distinct CDR3 sequences, approximately 19% of which are singletons. The sequenced sample consisted of blood. The receptors originated from a woman aged 18-29 years with Graves' hyperthyroidism.

This clonotype was recorded at least ten times. This rearrangement joins TRBV12-3 or TRBV12-4 to TRBJ2-4, with D possibly TRBD1 on 6 matching bases. CDR3 length equals 14 residues. Trimming cost V 6 bases and J 3 bases, with 12 bases left between them. CDR3 amino acids: CASSPDRLKNIQYF. CDR3 nucleotide sequence: TGTGCCAGCAGCCCGGACAGACTCAAAAACATTCAGTACTTC.

This clonotype occurred many times. The chain couples TRBV15 to TRBJ1-5; no definite D call. CDR3 length: 14 residues. V gave up 1 base and J gave up 4 bases, with 8 bases separating them. The germline CDR1 and CDR2 sequences are LNHNV and YYDKDF (reference sequence). CDR3 nucleotides: TGTGCCACCAGCAGAGGGACGGGTAATCAGCCCCAGCATTTT. Translation gives CATSRGTGNQPQHF.

This clonotype appeared many times. The chain recombines TRBV9 with TRBJ2-5, with a tentative D call TRBD2 (5 bases). Between the trimmed V and J ends, which lost 3 bases and 4 bases, there was a span of 10 bases. From germline, CDR1 is SGDLS and CDR2 YYNGEE. The CDR3 length is 13 residues. The DNA for the CDR3 is TGTGCCAGCAGCGGGGCTAGCAGAGAGACCCAGTACTTC. Translation: CASSGASRETQYF.

In this sample, this clonotype turned up a few times. The V and J genes are TRBV11-2 and TRBJ2-3; 11 nucleotides agree with TRBD2. V was pared by 5 bases and J by 10 bases, with 11 bases of the junction left unmatched. The CDR3 runs to 15 residues. Germline CDR1 is SGHAT and CDR2 is FQNNGV. The CDR3 reads CASSPRGSGGVAQYF. The CDR3 nucleotides read TGTGCCAGCAGCCCACGGGGTAGCGGGGGGGTGGCGCAGTATTTT.

This clonotype was seen repeatedly, ten times or more. V is TRBV6-5 and J is TRBJ1-5; TRBD1 agrees at 12 bases. Trimming took 6 bases from V and 5 from J; bases not matched to a gene: 8. Germline V gene sequence: CDR1 MNHEY, CDR2 SVGAGI. The CDR3 sequence is 16 residues long. The CDR3 DNA is TGTGCCAGCAGAAGCACCGGGACAGGGGGCTATCAGCCCCAGCATTTT. Translation: CASRSTGTGGYQPQHF.

The sample holds many counts of this clonotype. The chain uses TRBV13 and TRBJ2-2, with D tentatively TRBD1 (7 bases). Trimming left V 0 bases short and J 3 bases short, with 14 bases between. The germline V gene encodes CDR1 PRHDT and CDR2 FYEKMQ (reference sequence). The CDR3 length is 17 residues. The CDR3 spells CASSLGRGGGYTGELFF. The CDR3 DNA reads as TGTGCCAGCAGCTTAGGCCGCGGAGGGGGCTACACCGGGGAGCTGTTTTTT. Full variable domain (rest looked up from reference TRBV13 and TRBJ2-2): AAGVIQSPRHLIKEKRETATLKCYPIPRHDTVYWYQQGPGQDPQFLISFYEKMQSDKGSIPDRFSAQQFSDYHSELNMSSLELGDSALYFCASSLGRGGGYTGELFFGEGSRLTVL.

This clonotype has a count of ten or more. The J gene is TRBJ1-2, the V gene TRBV18; the match to TRBD1 covers 8 bases. This CDR3 has 14 residues. V shed 4 bases, J shed 6 bases, and the junction held 7 bases outside the gene matches. Germline values: CDR1 KGHSH, CDR2 LQKENI. CDR3 nucleotides: TGTGCCAGCTCACAGTTACAGGGGGAAGATGGCTACACCTTC. Residues: CASSQLQGEDGYTF.

This clonotype was recorded at least ten times. This chain uses TRBV19 with TRBJ1-1; possible D gene TRBD1, 5 bases. The V gene lost 7 bases and the J gene lost 5 bases, with 26 bases spanning the gap. The CDR3 has 17 residues. Per germline, CDR1 LNHDA and CDR2 SQIVND (reference sequence). The CDR3 loop is CASTYQRGQGRRTEAFF. DNA of the CDR3: TGTGCCAGTACTTATCAAAGGGGTCAGGGACGGCGGACTGAAGCTTTCTTT.

This clonotype has at least ten counts. The V gene is TRBV6-1, the J gene TRBJ2-4, with D unresolved. The germline CDR1 and CDR2 sequences are MNHNS and SASEGT. This CDR3 has 15 amino acids. Trimming removed 5 bases at V and 0 bases at J, with 11 bases between. CDR3 nucleotides: TGTGCCAGCAGTCGAGTGGGCCTAGCCAAAAACATTCAGTACTTC. The encoded protein is CASSRVGLAKNIQYF.

This clonotype was seen many times. The chain combines TRBV7-3 with TRBJ1-5; D is unresolved. The CDR3 extends over 16 amino acids. Germline assignment: CDR1 SGHTA and CDR2 FQGTGA. Trimming removed 7 bases from V and 2 bases from J, with 18 bases in between. The CDR3 loop reads CASTLLIFTRNQPQHF. The CDR3 region has the DNA TGTGCCAGCACCCTTTTAATTTTTACTCGCAATCAGCCCCAGCATTTT.

This clonotype was counted many times. The rearrangement links TRBV7-9 to TRBJ1-1; tentatively, D is TRBD1 (5 bases). V lost 2 bases to trimming and J lost 4 bases, with 8 bases between them. Germline V gene data show CDR1 as SEHNR and CDR2 as FQNEAQ (reference sequence). The CDR3 runs to 13 residues. The CDR3 loop is CASSLFGTTEAFF. In DNA form, the CDR3 reads TGTGCCAGCAGCTTATTTGGGACCACTGAAGCTTTCTTT.

The V and J genes are TRBV6-5 and TRBJ1-3; TRBD1 aligns across 7 bases. The CDR3 has 17 amino acids. Looked up from germline, CDR1 is MNHEY and CDR2 is SVGAGI. The V and J ends lost 2 bases and 0 bases, in that order; junction bases with no gene match: 7. CDR3: CASSYPGQKLSGNTIYF. The CDR3 coding sequence is TGTGCCAGCAGTTACCCGGGACAGAAGCTCTCTGGAAACACCATATATTTT.

This clonotype was observed at least ten times. CDR3 DNA: TGTGCCAGCAGACTACAGGGGCTCAATGGCTACACCTTC. Protein product: CASRLQGLNGYTF. The chain combines TRBV6-5 with TRBJ1-2; 7 bases are shared with TRBD1. After removal of 6 bases from V and 6 bases from J, the junction contained 7 bases not matched to a gene. The CDR3 totals 13 residues. Germline V lookup: CDR1 MNHEY, CDR2 SVGAGI.

The table lists this clonotype with many counts. This chain connects TRBV12-3 or TRBV12-4 to TRBJ2-7, with D maybe TRBD1 (6 bases). V was pared by 7 bases and J by 2 bases, with 18 bases between. This CDR3 spans 15 amino acids. CDR3: CASTNRAPSTYEQYF. CDR3 DNA: TGTGCCAGCACCAACAGGGCCCCCAGTACCTACGAGCAGTACTTC.

There are many counts of this clonotype. The chain links TRBV12-3 or TRBV12-4 to TRBJ1-1; possibly TRBD1 for D (5 bases). The CDR3 spans 14 residues. Trimming cost V 6 bases and J 3 bases, with 14 bases left between them. DNA for the CDR3: TGTGCCAGCAGCCCACCGGGACTTCACACTGAAGCTTTCTTT. Protein sequence: CASSPPGLHTEAFF.

At least ten counts were recorded for this clonotype. The chain joins TRBV5-6 to TRBJ2-7, with D uncertain. CDR1 and CDR2 (germline): SGHDT, YYEEEE. Trimming took off 4 bases at V and 4 bases at J, with 15 bases between the two ends. This CDR3 comprises 14 residues. The CDR3 sequence: CASSGPERWYEQYF. The CDR3 DNA sequence: TGTGCCAGCAGCGGGCCCGAACGATGGTACGAGCAGTACTTC.

This clonotype was seen at least ten times. The chain combines TRBV12-3 or TRBV12-4 with TRBJ1-2; D might be TRBD1 (5 bases). V lost 2 bases and J 4 bases, leaving 8 bases between the germline ends. This CDR3 contains 13 residues. The CDR3 DNA is TGTGCCAGCAGTTTATTGGGGGTCTATGGCTACACCTTC. Translating it yields CASSLLGVYGYTF.

This clonotype was picked up many times. V gene TRBV6-2 or TRBV6-3 combines with J gene TRBJ2-5, with a weak D call TRBD1 (6 bases). Germline V gene data show CDR1 as MNHEY and CDR2 as SVGEGT. This CDR3 is built from 13 residues. V lost 2 bases and J lost 5, with 9 bases in between. The CDR3 spells CASSYTGSETQYF. In nucleotides, the CDR3 is TGTGCCAGCAGTTACACAGGGAGCGAGACCCAGTACTTC.

This clonotype was seen ten or more times. This chain connects TRBV5-1 to TRBJ2-2; 9 bases map to TRBD2. The germline gives CDR1 SGHRS, CDR2 YFSETQ. Trimming at V came to 0 bases and at J to 0 bases, leaving 6 bases not matched to a gene. This CDR3 has 18 amino acids. CDR3 sequence (DNA): TGCGCCAGCAGCTTGGTTCCAGCGGGGGGAACGAACACCGGGGAGCTGTTTTTT. Translation: CASSLVPAGGTNTGELFF. Based on the CDR3 plus reference TRBV5-1 and TRBJ2-2, the full variable domain is KAGVTQTPRYLIKTRGQQVTLSCSPISGHRSVSWYQQTPGQGLQFLFEYFSETQRNKGNFPGRFSGRQFSNSRSEMNVSTLELGDSALYLCASSLVPAGGTNTGELFFGEGSRLTVL.

This clonotype has at least ten counts. This chain links TRBV6-5 with TRBJ2-2, with D hard to call. The CDR3 sequence is 16 residues long. V shed 2 bases and J shed 7 bases, with 17 bases lying between them. Germline V gives CDR1 MNHEY, CDR2 SVGAGI. The CDR3 is CASSYTGLSAVGELFF. The CDR3 coding sequence is TGTGCCAGCAGTTACACTGGGCTCAGCGCTGTCGGGGAGCTGTTTTTT.